The subject of this entry is one T cell receptor beta chain. Its antigen is as yet unknown. The sample belongs to a study of monozygotic twins with inflammatory bowel disease. The study, taken as a whole, reports: Support was lacking for any single strong IBD-associated signal or clonotype.

UMIs containing a 6-nucleotide sample barcode were added via template switching. Two nested PCRs, approximately 16 and 10 cycles, amplified TCRalpha and TCRbeta cDNA. TCRdb derives one entry per CDR3 protein from the 5' RACE reads, leaving out DNA. Its table records about 450,000 distinct CDR3 sequences. This CDR3 has 13 residues. The germline V gene has CDR1 SGHVS and CDR2 FNYEAQ. The chain has TRBV7-6 and TRBJ1-1; TCRdb's assignment of TRBD1 cannot be checked, as there is no DNA. The sequence was collected from a human donor with ulcerative colitis or Crohn's disease, or a healthy co-twin of an affected twin (not recorded which). Sequenced input: blood. The CDR3 spells CASSSDPGTEAFF.